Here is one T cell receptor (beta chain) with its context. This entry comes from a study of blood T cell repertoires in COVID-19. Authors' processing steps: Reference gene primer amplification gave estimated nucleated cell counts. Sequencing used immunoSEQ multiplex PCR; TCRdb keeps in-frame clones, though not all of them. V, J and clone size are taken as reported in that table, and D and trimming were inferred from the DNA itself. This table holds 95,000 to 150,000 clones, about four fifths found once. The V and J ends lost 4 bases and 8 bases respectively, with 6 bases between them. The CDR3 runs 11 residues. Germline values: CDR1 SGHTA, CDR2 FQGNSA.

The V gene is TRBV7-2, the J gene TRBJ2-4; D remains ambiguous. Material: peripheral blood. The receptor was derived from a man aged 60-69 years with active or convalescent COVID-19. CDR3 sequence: CASSSMDIQYF. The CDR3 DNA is TGTGCCAGCAGCTCTATGGACATTCAGTACTTC. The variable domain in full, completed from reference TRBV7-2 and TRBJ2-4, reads GAGVSQSPSNKVTEKGKDVELRCDPISGHTALYWYRQSLGQGLEFLIYFQGNSAPDKSGLPSDRFSAERTGGSVSTLTIQRTQQEDSAVYLCASSSMDIQYFGAGTRLSVL.